Following are 17 T cell receptor beta chains from one sample sequenced in a study of shared clonotypes between healthy human individuals (dated by TCRdb to 2019 to 2021). Libraries came from the immunoSEQ multiplex PCR assay. In TCRdb, the immuneACCESS table is reduced to in-frame sequences with V and J assigned. These tables do not hold every clone; where another copy was compared, an unresolved V gene accounts for under half, and the others remain unexplained. The sample has more than 2,000,000 clones on record, 80% to 95% of them singletons. The leading ten clones occupy 0.39% of the sample. The sequencing input was naive CD4+ T cells from PBMCs. The label giving this sample's cell subset or site can be read as: CD45RA+ positively selected. The receptors derive from a man aged 18 to 30 in good health. Some clones in this sample may be carry-over from other donors' samples.

The genes are TRBV28 and TRBJ2-7; TRBD2 might be the D (5 bases). Trimming stripped 8 bases from V and 2 bases from J, with 19 bases between. CDR1 and CDR2 from the germline V gene are MDHEN and SYDVKM. This CDR3 is built from 15 residues. The CDR3 loop is CASLSTATNTYEQYF. CDR3 in DNA: TGTGCCAGCTTATCCACAGCGACTAATACCTACGAGCAGTACTTC.

This clone was detected only once. J is TRBJ2-5 and V is TRBV11-3; D ambiguous. Germline-derived CDR1 and CDR2 are SGHNT and YENEEA. Trimming removed 2 bases from V and 1 base from J, with 8 bases in between. This CDR3 has 14 amino acids. Here the CDR3 DNA reads TGTGCCAGCAGCTTATCTGGGGTCCAAGAGACCCAGTACTTC. This gives the protein CASSLSGVQETQYF.

A word on this clone: Other nucleotide sequences from this sample produce the same CDR3. V and J are TRBV27 and TRBJ2-5; 10 nucleotides match TRBD2. Germline CDR1 MNHEY, CDR2 SMNVEV (reference sequence). CDR3 size: 15 residues. The trim removed 2 bases at V and 5 bases at J, leaving 5 bases unmatched. The CDR3 protein is CASSLGLAGVETQYF. For the CDR3, the DNA is TGTGCCAGCAGTTTAGGGCTAGCGGGAGTGGAGACCCAGTACTTC.

The chain has TRBV6-6 and TRBJ1-3; 9 bases fit TRBD1. CDR1 is MNHNY, CDR2 SVGAGI, per germline (reference sequence). The CDR3 consists of 13 residues. V was clipped by 5 bases and J by 7 bases; unmatched bases: 3. The CDR3 here is CASSHGQGNTIYF. The CDR3, as DNA: TGTGCCAGCAGTCATGGACAGGGGAACACCATATATTTT.

Comments on this clone: Other DNA sequences within the sample encode an identical CDR3. The chain recombines TRBV7-6 with TRBJ2-2; D gene unclear. The CDR3 has 14 amino acids. With 1 base removed from V and 0 bases from J, the gap between germline ends came to 3 bases. Germline V lookup: CDR1 SGHVS, CDR2 FNYEAQ. CDR3 bases: TGTGCCAGCAGCTTAGGGACGAACACCGGGGAGCTGTTTTTT. Protein sequence: CASSLGTNTGELFF.

The chain couples TRBV6-5 to TRBJ1-2; tentative D call: TRBD1 (6 bases). The CDR3 sequence is 16 residues long. The germline V gene encodes CDR1 MNHEY and CDR2 SVGAGI. The V end was cut by 0 bases, the J end by 5 bases, with 16 bases between. The chain's CDR3 is CASSYSLPGAGYGYTF. DNA for the CDR3: TGTGCCAGCAGTTACTCGCTCCCGGGGGCGGGGTATGGCTACACCTTC.

This rearrangement joins TRBV10-1 to TRBJ1-1, with 7 positions matching TRBD1. Germline V gives CDR1 WNHNN, CDR2 SYGVQD (reference sequence). This CDR3 spans 13 amino acids. V was pared by 6 bases and J by 6 bases, with 7 bases of the junction left unmatched. The CDR3 DNA reads TGCGCCAGCAGCCATGGGACAGAGCCTGAAGCTTTCTTT. Encoded protein: CASSHGTEPEAFF.

The chain joins TRBV10-2 to TRBJ1-5, with a weak D call TRBD1 (5 bases). Between the trimmed V and J ends, which lost 2 bases and 5 bases, there was a span of 10 bases. Germline V gene data show CDR1 as WSHSY and CDR2 as SAAADI. The CDR3 is made up of 14 amino acids. The CDR3 coding sequence is TGCGCCAGCAGTGAGGTGGACACTCATCAGCCCCAGCATTTT. Protein sequence: CASSEVDTHQPQHF.

This chain links TRBV6-6 with TRBJ2-5; 8 nucleotides match TRBD2. CDR1 MNHNY and CDR2 SVGAGI come from the germline V gene (reference sequence). The CDR3 loop spans 16 amino acids. Trimming at V came to 0 bases and at J to 6 bases, leaving 9 bases not matched to a gene. DNA for the CDR3: TGTGCCAGCAGTTACTCGCTTGAGGGACTAGAGAAGACCCAGTACTTC. This translates into CASSYSLEGLEKTQYF.

This chain links TRBV7-3 with TRBJ2-1, with 7 positions matching TRBD2. From germline, CDR1 is SGHTA and CDR2 FQGTGA. Trimming took 1 base from V and 7 from J; bases not matched to a gene: 13. The CDR3 length is 17 residues. The CDR3 DNA sequence: TGTGCCAGCAGCTTAAGGGCTGGCGCGGGAGTTAGGAATGAGCAGTTCTTC. As protein: CASSLRAGAGVRNEQFF. Looking up the rest from reference TRBV7-3 and TRBJ2-1 gives the full variable domain: GAGVSQTPSNKVTEKGKYVELRCDPISGHTALYWYRQSLGQGPEFLIYFQGTGAADDSGLPNDRFFAVRPEGSVSTLKIQRTERGDSAVYLCASSLRAGAGVRNEQFFGPGTRLTVL.

With regard to this clone: In the same sample, other DNA sequences code for this CDR3. The rearrangement joins TRBV5-1 to TRBJ2-5; D gene unclear. The V gene's germline CDR1 is SGHRS and CDR2 YFSETQ. V was clipped by 4 bases and J by 2 bases, with 9 bases between them. CDR3 size: 13 residues. DNA for the CDR3: TGCGCCAGCAGCCCCCGTCCTCAAGAGACCCAGTACTTC. It specifies CASSPRPQETQYF.

V is TRBV5-4 and J is TRBJ2-2; 11 bases line up with TRBD1. Trimming removed 3 bases from V and 4 bases from J; junction bases left unmatched: 2. The CDR3 has 15 residues. The germline V gene has CDR1 SGHNT and CDR2 YYREEE (reference sequence). Here the CDR3 reads CASSWTGGSTGELFF. Written as DNA, the CDR3 is TGTGCCAGCAGCTGGACAGGGGGCTCCACCGGGGAGCTGTTTTTT.

The V call is TRBV15, the J call TRBJ2-2, with no clear D. This CDR3 region has 14 residues. The V and J ends lost 0 bases and 6 bases respectively, with 8 bases between them. Per the germline V gene, CDR1 is LNHNV and CDR2 is YYDKDF (reference sequence). CDR3 residues: CATSRDVASGELFF. The CDR3 DNA sequence: TGTGCCACCAGCAGAGATGTAGCTTCCGGGGAGCTGTTTTTT.

V usage is TRBV28 and J usage is TRBJ2-5; 12 bases agree with TRBD2. The better agreement between TRBJ2-7 and the DNA end casts doubt on the J call. The CDR3 extends over 17 amino acids. Germline loops: CDR1 MDHEN, CDR2 SYDVKM. The CDR3 loop is CASHSLRTSGRSYEQYF. CDR3 bases: TGTGCCAGCCACAGTTTACGCACTAGCGGGAGGAGCTACGAGCAGTACTTC.

The chain couples TRBV15 to TRBJ2-5, with no clear D. V lost 1 base and J lost 4, with 10 bases in between. CDR3 size: 14 residues. Germline values: CDR1 LNHNV, CDR2 YYDKDF (reference sequence). The CDR3 sequence: CATSRGEHRETQYF. The DNA for the CDR3 is TGTGCCACCAGCAGAGGAGAGCACCGAGAGACCCAGTACTTC.

The genes are TRBV29-1 and TRBJ1-2; TRBD1 agrees at 8 bases. CDR1 and CDR2 from the germline V gene are SQVTM and ANQGSEA. There are 12 residues in the CDR3. Trimming took 7 bases from V and 6 from J; bases not matched to a gene: 7. The CDR3 DNA follows: TGCAGCGCATGGACAGGGCGGGATGGCTACACCTTC. Translating gives CSAWTGRDGYTF.

This clone was observed once. The rearrangement links TRBV18 to TRBJ2-2, with D uncertain. Trimming cost V 1 base and J 0 bases, with 6 bases left between them. The CDR3 length is 15 residues. Per the germline V gene, CDR1 is KGHSH and CDR2 is LQKENI. The CDR3 loop is CASSPQAPNTGELFF. The CDR3 region has the DNA TGTGCCAGCTCACCACAGGCCCCGAACACCGGGGAGCTGTTTTTT.